This paragraph reports one TCR beta chain. This clone's antigen is unknown. Per-base quality was not reported, and no clone a single base away is much larger than it. Sequences SGHTA (CDR1) and FQGNSA (CDR2) are obtained from the germline V gene. Its CDR3 holds 18 amino acids, cysteine through phenylalanine. The kept DNA is CDR3 alone, 54 bases in frame from the first base. At the junction V is shortened by 5 bases and J by 0 bases, with 19 bases in between. The data are from a study of spatial heterogeneity in lung cancer (dated by TCRdb to the late 2010s). About the full investigation: More beta-chain than alpha-chain transcripts were consistently detected, likely reflecting higher beta-chain transcript abundance. In tumor regions, TCR transcript counts showed a strong correlation with a T cell transcriptional module score from matched bulk RNA-seq. In the raw uncorrected reads, each unique combination of TCR and UMI appeared more than ten times on average. In non-small cell lung cancer, the study made a quantitative comparison of TCR alpha and beta repertoires among multiple tumor regions, matched nontumor lung and blood. TCR repertoire features were related to nonsynonymous mutation counts determined by whole-exome sequencing of tumor tissue. Both alpha and beta chains were TCR-sequenced in around 220 tumor regions, 64 matched nontumor lung samples and more than 50 PBMC samples obtained at surgery. The research as a whole found: Counts of ubiquitous and regional expanded TCRs were found to correlate with counts of ubiquitous and regional nonsynonymous mutations, respectively. TCR-seq coverage of tumor T cells was estimated to be only about 7% for alpha chains and about 13% for beta chains. The tumor nonsynonymous mutation count correlated with the number of expanded intratumoral alpha and beta TCRs. Additional single-cell paired TCR alpha and beta sequencing was considered necessary to confirm, at a functional level, the hypothesis that regional TCRs recognize regional mutations.

Taken with the paper, the label for time point translates to: sample taken at primary tumor resection. Donors were over 60 patients with early-stage, untreated non-small cell lung cancer from the lung TRACERx cohort. TCR sequencing used whole RNA extracted from tumor and nontumor lung tissue, or from cryopreserved PBMC samples, without cell sorting. A patient was chosen for TCR sequencing only when enough RNA was available from at least two tumor regions. Tumor and adjacent nontumor lung specimens were reviewed by a lung pathologist before selection. Libraries came from 5' RACE. The reads were generated on a NextSeq 500. In the TCR library protocol, a unique molecular identifier was attached to each TCR cDNA molecule so that PCR and sequencing errors could be corrected. In the authors' own workflow: TCR identification, UMI-based error correction and CDR3 extraction were performed with Decombinator tools. Expanded TCRs were defined as those above a frequency of 2 per 1,000, corresponding to the top 1% of the tumor frequency distribution. Expanded tumor TCRs statistically deemed absent (corrected P<0.05) from at least one tumor region were classed as regional, and all other expanded tumor TCRs were classed as ubiquitous. Renyi diversity was calculated using the R vegan package after each repertoire was subsampled 100 times to 5,000 TCRs. CDR3 similarity networks were built from amino acid triplet string-kernel similarity, connecting CDR3s with pairwise similarity above 0.82. Through fastp at Q25 and MiXCR, TCRdb rebuilt clones from the public reads, retaining in-frame beta chains. Duplicate CDR3 protein sequences are folded into a single record with the most common DNA and genes. In this record, the V and J calls reflect TCRdb's handling and not the investigators' own analysis. The sample includes roughly 18,000 distinct CDR3 sequences, with more than 6.5% observed a single time. In total, the top ten clones hold less than 25% of the sample.

This chain is built from TRBV7-2 and TRBJ1-4, and TRBD1 may be the D gene, going by 5 matching bases. Sequencing was performed on lung tumor tissue, taken at surgery. This TCR was sampled from a female donor with early-stage non-small cell lung cancer. In nucleotides, the sequence is TGTGCCAGCAGCCCGCCCCCCGGGACGCATGCAACTAATGAAAAACTGTTTTTT. Its protein product is CASSPPPGTHATNEKLFF. Where the CDR3 stops, the reference TRBV7-2 and TRBJ1-4 genes take over; the full variable domain is GAGVSQSPSNKVTEKGKDVELRCDPISGHTALYWYRQSLGQGLEFLIYFQGNSAPDKSGLPSDRFSAERTGGSVSTLTIQRTQQEDSAVYLCASSPPPGTHATNEKLFFGSGTQLSVL.